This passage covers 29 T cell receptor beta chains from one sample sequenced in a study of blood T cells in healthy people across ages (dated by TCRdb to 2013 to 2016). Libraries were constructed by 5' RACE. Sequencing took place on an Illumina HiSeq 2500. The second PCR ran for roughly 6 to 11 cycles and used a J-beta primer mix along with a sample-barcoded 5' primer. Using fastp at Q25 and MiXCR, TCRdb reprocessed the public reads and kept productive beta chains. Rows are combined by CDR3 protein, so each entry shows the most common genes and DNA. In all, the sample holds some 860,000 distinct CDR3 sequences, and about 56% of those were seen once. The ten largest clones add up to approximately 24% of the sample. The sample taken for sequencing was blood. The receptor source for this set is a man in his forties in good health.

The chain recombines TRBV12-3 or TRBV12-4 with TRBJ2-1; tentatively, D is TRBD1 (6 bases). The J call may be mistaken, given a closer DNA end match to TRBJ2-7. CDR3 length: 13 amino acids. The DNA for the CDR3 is TGTGCCAGCAGTTTCGGACAGTACAATGAGCAGTACTTC. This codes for CASSFGQYNEQYF.

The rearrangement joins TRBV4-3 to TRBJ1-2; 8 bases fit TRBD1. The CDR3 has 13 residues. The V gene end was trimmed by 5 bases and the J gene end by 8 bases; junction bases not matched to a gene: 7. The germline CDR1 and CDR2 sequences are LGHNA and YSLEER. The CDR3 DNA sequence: TGCGCCAGCAGCAGTGCGACAGGGGACGGCTACACCTTC. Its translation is CASSSATGDGYTF.

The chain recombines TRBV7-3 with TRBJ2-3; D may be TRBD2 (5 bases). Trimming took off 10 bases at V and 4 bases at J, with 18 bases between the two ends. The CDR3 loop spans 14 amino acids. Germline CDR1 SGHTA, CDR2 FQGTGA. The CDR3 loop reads CATRAAGIPDTQYF. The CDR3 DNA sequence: TGTGCCACAAGAGCGGCGGGTATCCCAGATACGCAGTATTTT.

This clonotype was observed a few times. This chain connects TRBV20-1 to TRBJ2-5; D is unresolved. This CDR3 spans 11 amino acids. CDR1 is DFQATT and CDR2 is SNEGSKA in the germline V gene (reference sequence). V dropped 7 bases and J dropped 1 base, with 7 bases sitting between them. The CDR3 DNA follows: TGCAGTGACCTTATCCAAGAGACCCAGTACTTC. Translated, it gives CSDLIQETQYF.

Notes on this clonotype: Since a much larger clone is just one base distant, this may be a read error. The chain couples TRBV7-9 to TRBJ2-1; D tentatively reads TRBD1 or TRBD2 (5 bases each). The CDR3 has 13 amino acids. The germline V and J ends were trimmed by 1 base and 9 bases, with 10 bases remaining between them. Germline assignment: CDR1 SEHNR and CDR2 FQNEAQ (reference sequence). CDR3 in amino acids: CASSLGGNSEQFF. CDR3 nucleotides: TGTGCCAGCAGCTTAGGGGGGAACAGTGAGCAGTTCTTC.

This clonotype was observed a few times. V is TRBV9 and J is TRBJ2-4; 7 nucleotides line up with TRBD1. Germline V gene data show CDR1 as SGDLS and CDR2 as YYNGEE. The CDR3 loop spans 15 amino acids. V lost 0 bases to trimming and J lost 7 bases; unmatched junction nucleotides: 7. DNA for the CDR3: TGTGCCAGCAGCGTAGCTGAGGGGGCAGGTAACATTCAGTACTTC. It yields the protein CASSVAEGAGNIQYF.

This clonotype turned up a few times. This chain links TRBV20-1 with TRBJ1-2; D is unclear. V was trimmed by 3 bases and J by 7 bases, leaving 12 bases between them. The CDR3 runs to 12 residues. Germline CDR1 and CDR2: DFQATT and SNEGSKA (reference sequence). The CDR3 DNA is TGCAGTGCTAGTAGAGATAAGGGTGGCTACACCTTC. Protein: CSASRDKGGYTF.

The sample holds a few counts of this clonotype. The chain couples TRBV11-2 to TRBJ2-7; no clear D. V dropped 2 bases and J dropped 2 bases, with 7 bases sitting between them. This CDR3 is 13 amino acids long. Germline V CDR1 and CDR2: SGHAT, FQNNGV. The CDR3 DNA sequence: TGTGCCAGCAGCTTAAGGAGTACCTACGAGCAGTACTTC. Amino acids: CASSLRSTYEQYF.

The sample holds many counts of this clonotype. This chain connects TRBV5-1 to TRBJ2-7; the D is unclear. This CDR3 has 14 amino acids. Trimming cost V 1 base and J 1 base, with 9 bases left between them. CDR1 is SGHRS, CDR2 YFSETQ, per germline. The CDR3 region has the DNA TGCGCCAGCAGCTTGAACGCGGCGTCCTACGAGCAGTACTTC. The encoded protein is CASSLNAASYEQYF.

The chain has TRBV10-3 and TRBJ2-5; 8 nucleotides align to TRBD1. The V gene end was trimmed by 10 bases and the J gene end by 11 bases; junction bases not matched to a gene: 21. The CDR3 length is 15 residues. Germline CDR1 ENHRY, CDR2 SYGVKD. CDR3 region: CATETTGVVLNEQYF. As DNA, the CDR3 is TGTGCCACCGAAACGACAGGGGTGGTGTTGAATGAGCAGTACTTC.

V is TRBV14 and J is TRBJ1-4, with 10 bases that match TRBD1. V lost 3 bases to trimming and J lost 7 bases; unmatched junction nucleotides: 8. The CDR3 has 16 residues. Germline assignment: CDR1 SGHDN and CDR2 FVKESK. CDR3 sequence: CASSQRDRGAGEKLFF. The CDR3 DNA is TGTGCCAGCAGCCAGAGGGACAGGGGCGCAGGTGAAAAACTGTTTTTT.

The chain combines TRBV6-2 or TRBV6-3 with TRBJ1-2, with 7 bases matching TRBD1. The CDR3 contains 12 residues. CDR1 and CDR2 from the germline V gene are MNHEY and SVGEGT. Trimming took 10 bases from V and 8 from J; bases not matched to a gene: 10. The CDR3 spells CAIREGAFGYTF. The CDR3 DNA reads TGTGCCATCAGGGAGGGGGCTTTCGGCTACACCTTC.

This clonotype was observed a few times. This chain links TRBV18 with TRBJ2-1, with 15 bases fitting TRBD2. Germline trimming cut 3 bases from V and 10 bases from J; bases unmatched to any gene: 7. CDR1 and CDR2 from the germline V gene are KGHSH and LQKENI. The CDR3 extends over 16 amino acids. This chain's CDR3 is CASSPVGLAGGMEQFF. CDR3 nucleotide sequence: TGTGCCAGCTCACCCGTGGGACTAGCGGGGGGCATGGAGCAGTTCTTC. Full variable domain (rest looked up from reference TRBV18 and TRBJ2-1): NAGVMQNPRHLVRRRGQEARLRCSPMKGHSHVYWYRQLPEEGLKFMVYLQKENIIDESGMPKERFSAEFPKEGPSILRIQQVVRGDSAAYFCASSPVGLAGGMEQFFGPGTRLTVL.

The CDR3 loop is CASRTYRGGGINEQYF. DNA for the CDR3: TGTGCCAGCCGAACATACAGGGGAGGCGGGATAAACGAGCAGTACTTC. The chain joins TRBV6-2 or TRBV6-3 to TRBJ2-5; TRBD1 might be the D (7 bases). The closer fit of TRBJ2-7 to the DNA end suggests the J call may be wrong. There are 16 residues in the CDR3. Germline assignment: CDR1 MNHEY and CDR2 SVGEGT.

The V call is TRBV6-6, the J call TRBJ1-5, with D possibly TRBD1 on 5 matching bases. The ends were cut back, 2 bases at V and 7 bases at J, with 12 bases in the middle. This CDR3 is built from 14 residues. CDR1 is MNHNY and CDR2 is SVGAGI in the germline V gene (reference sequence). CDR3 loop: CASSYGQGEQPQHF. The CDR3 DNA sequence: TGTGCCAGCAGTTACGGGCAGGGAGAGCAGCCCCAGCATTTT.

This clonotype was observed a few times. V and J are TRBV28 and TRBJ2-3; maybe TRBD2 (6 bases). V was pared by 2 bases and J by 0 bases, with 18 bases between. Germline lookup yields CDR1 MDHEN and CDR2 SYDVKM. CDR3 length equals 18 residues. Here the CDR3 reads CASSLIMRGRVSTDTQYF. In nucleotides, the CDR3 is TGTGCCAGCAGTTTAATAATGCGGGGACGGGTCAGCACAGATACGCAGTATTTT.

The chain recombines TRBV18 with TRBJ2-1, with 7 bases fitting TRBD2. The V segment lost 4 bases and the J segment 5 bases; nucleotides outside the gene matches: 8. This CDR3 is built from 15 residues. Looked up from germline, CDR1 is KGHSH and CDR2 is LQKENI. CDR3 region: CASSRASGSNNEQFF. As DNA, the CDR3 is TGTGCCAGCTCACGGGCTAGCGGTTCCAACAATGAGCAGTTCTTC. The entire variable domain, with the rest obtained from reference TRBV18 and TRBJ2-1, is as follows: NAGVMQNPRHLVRRRGQEARLRCSPMKGHSHVYWYRQLPEEGLKFMVYLQKENIIDESGMPKERFSAEFPKEGPSILRIQQVVRGDSAAYFCASSRASGSNNEQFFGPGTRLTVL.

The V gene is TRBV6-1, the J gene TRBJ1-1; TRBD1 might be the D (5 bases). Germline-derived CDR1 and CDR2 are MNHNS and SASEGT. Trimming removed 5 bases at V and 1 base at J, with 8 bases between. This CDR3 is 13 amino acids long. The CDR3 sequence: CASSRGGNTEAFF. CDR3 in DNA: TGTGCCAGCAGTAGGGGTGGGAACACTGAAGCTTTCTTT.

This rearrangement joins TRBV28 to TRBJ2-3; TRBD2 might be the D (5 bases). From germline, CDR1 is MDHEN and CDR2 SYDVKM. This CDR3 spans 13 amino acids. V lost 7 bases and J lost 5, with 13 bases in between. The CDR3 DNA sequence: TGTGCCAGCAAATCCCTAGCTCAAGATACGCAGTATTTT. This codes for CASKSLAQDTQYF. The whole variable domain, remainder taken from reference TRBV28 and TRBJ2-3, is DVKVTQSSRYLVKRTGEKVFLECVQDMDHENMFWYRQDPGLGLRLIYFSYDVKMKEKGDIPEGYSVSREKKERFSLILESASTNQTSMYLCASKSLAQDTQYFGPGTRLTVL.

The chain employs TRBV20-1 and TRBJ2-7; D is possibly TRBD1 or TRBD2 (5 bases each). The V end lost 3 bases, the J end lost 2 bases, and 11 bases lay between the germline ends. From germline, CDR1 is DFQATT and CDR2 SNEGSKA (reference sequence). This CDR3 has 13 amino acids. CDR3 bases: TGCAGTGCTAGCAGAGGGGAGACCTACGAGCAGTACTTC. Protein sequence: CSASRGETYEQYF.

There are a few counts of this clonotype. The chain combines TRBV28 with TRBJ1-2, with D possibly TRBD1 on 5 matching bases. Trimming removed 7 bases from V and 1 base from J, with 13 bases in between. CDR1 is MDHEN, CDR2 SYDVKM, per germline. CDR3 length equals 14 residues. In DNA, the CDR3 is TGTGCCAGCACCTGGGGGGGTGGTAACTATGGCTACACCTTC. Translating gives CASTWGGGNYGYTF.

This CDR3 reads CASSTLNRGMDNEQFF. The CDR3 DNA follows: TGTGCCAGTAGTACCCTCAATAGGGGGATGGATAATGAGCAGTTCTTC. The rearrangement links TRBV19 to TRBJ2-1; D might be TRBD1 (6 bases). CDR3 size: 16 residues. From germline, CDR1 is LNHDA and CDR2 SQIVND (reference sequence). Trimming shortened V by 4 bases and J by 7 bases, and 20 bases separated the two germline ends.

CDR3: CASRRHKNTGELFF. The CDR3 DNA follows: TGTGCCAGCAGACGACACAAGAACACCGGGGAGCTGTTTTTT. The chain carries TRBV7-8 and TRBJ2-2; D remains unclear. Trimming removed 6 bases from V and 1 base from J, with 9 bases in between. CDR1 is SGHVS, CDR2 FQNEAQ, per germline. The CDR3 contains 14 residues.

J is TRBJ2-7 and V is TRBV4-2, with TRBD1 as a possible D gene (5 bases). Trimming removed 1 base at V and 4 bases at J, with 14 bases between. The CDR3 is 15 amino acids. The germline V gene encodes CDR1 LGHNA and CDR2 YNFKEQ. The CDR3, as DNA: TGTGCCAGCAGCCAAGGTGGGGCGTCGGTGTACGAGCAGTACTTC. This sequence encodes CASSQGGASVYEQYF.

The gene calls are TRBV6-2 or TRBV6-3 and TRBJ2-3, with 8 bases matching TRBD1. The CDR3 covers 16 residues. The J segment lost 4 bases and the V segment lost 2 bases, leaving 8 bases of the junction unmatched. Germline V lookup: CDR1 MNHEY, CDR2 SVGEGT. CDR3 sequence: CASSYRRDRLSDTQYF. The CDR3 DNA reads TGTGCCAGCAGTTACCGCCGGGACAGGCTGTCAGATACGCAGTATTTT.

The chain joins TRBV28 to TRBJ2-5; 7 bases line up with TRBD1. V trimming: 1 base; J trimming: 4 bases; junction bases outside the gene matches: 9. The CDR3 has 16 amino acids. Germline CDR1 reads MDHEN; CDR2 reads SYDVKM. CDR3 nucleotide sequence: TGTGCCAGCAGTTTATCACTGCAAGGGGGCGGAGAGACCCAGTACTTC. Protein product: CASSLSLQGGGETQYF. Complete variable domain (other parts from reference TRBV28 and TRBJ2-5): DVKVTQSSRYLVKRTGEKVFLECVQDMDHENMFWYRQDPGLGLRLIYFSYDVKMKEKGDIPEGYSVSREKKERFSLILESASTNQTSMYLCASSLSLQGGGETQYFGPGTRLLVL.

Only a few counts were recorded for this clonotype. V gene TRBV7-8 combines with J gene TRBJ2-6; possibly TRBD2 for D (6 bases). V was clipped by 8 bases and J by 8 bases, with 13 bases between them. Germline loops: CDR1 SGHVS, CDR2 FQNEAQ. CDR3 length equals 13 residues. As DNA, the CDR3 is TGTGCCAGCTCAACTGGGACTCCCAACGTCCTGACTTTC. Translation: CASSTGTPNVLTF. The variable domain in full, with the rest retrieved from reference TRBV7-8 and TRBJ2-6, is GAGVSQSPRYKVAKRGQDVALRCDPISGHVSLFWYQQALGQGPEFLTYFQNEAQLDKSGLPSDRFFAERPEGSVSTLKIQRTQQEDSAVYLCASSTGTPNVLTFGAGSRLTVL.

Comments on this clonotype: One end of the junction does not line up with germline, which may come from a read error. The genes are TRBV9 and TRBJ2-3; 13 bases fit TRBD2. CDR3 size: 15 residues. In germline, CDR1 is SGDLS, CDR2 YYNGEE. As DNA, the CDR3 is TGTGCCAACAGCGGACTAGCGGGGGAACGTGATACGCAGTATTTT. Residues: CANSGLAGERDTQYF.

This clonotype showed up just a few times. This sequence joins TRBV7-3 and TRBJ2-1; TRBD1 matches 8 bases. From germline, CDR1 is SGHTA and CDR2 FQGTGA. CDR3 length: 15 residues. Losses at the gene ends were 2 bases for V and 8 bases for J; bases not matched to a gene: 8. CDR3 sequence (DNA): TGTGCCAGCAGCTTATTAGGACAGGGTATAGATGAGCAGTTCTTC. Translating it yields CASSLLGQGIDEQFF.